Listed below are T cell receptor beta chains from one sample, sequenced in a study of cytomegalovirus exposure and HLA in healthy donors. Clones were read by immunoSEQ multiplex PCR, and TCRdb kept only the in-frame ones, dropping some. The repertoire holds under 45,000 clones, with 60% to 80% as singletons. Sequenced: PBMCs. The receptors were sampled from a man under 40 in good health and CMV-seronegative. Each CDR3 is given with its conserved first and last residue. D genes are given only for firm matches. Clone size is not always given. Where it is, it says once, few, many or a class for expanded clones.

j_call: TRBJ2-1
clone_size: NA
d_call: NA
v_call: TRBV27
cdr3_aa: CASSLWPNEQFF
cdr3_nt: TGTGCCAGCAGTTTATGGCCCAATGAGCAGTTCTTC

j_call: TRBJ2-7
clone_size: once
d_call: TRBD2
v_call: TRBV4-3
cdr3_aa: CASSQEGGTEQYF
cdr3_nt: TGCGCCAGCAGCCAAGAGGGGGGGACCGAGCAGTACTTC

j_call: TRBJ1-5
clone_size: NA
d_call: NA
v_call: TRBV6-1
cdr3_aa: CASSEAGYSNQPQHF
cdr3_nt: TGTGCCAGCAGTGAAGCCGGGTATAGCAATCAGCCCCAGCATTTT

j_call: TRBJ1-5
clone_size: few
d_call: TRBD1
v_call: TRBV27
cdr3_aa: CASRPSDLTGGASYQPQHF
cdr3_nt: TGTGCCAGCAGACCATCAGACCTTACAGGGGGCGCAAGCTATCAGCCCCAGCATTTT

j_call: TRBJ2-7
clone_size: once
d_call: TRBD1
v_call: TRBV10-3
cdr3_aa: CASGQENYEQYF
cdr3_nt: TGTGCCAGCGGACAGGAGAACTACGAGCAGTACTTC

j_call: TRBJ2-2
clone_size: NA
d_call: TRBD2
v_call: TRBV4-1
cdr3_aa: CASSALAGGDTGELFF
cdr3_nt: TGCGCCAGCAGCGCCCTAGCGGGGGGGGACACCGGGGAGCTGTTTTTT

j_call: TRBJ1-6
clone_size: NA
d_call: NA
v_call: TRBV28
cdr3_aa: CASISPPRDSPLHF
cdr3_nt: TGTGCCAGCATCTCACCCCCTCGGGATTCACCCCTCCACTTT

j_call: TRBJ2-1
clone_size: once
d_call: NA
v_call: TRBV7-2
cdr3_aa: CASSLRRGDNEQFF
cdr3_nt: TGTGCCAGCAGCCTTAGACGGGGAGACAATGAGCAGTTCTTC

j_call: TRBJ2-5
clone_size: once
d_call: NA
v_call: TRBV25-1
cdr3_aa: CASSRQGKETQYF
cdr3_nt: TGTGCCAGCAGTAGGCAGGGGAAAGAGACCCAGTACTTC

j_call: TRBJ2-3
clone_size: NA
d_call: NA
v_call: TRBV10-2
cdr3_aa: CASAASVRTDTQYF
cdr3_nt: TGCGCCAGCGCCGCCAGCGTGAGGACAGATACGCAGTATTTT

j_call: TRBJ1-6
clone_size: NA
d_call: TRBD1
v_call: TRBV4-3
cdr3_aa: CASSQSGQGRLGSPLHF
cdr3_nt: TGCGCCAGCAGCCAAAGTGGACAGGGTAGATTGGGATCACCCCTCCACTTT

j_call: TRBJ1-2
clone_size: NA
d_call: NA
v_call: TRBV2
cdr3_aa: CASSEDFGYTF
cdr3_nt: TGTGCCAGCAGTGAAGACTTCGGCTACACCTTC

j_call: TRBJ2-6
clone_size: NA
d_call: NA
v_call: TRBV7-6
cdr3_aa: CASSSSANVLTF
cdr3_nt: TGTGCCAGCAGCTCGAGTGCCAACGTCCTGACTTTC

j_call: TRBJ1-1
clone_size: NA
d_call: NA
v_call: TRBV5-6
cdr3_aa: CASSLGDSGGTTEAFF
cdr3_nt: TGTGCCAGCAGCTTGGGGGACTCCGGGGGGACCACTGAAGCTTTCTTT

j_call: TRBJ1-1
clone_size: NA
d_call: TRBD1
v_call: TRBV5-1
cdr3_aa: CASSLRQGADTEAFF
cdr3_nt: TGCGCCAGCAGCTTGAGGCAGGGGGCTGACACTGAAGCTTTCTTT

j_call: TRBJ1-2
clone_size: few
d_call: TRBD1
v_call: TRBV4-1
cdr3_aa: CASGNRDRPAGGYTF
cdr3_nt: TGCGCCAGCGGGAACCGGGACAGACCAGCCGGCGGCTACACCTTC

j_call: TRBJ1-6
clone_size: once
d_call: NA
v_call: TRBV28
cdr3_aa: CASSFLARGNSPLHF
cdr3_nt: TGTGCCAGCAGTTTTTTGGCCAGGGGAAATTCACCCCTCCACTTT

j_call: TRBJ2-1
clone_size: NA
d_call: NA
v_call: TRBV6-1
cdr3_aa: CASSDPSGWLNEQFF
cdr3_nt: TGTGCCAGCAGTGACCCCAGCGGGTGGCTCAATGAGCAGTTCTTC

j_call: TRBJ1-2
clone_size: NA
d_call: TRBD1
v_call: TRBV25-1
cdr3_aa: CASRPGGTGVRMGYTF
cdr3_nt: TGTGCCAGCAGACCGGGCGGGACAGGGGTCCGAATGGGCTACACCTTC

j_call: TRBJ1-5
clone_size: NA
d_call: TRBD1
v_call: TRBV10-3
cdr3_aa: CAISEGTGRNQPQHF
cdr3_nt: TGTGCCATCAGTGAAGGGACAGGCCGCAATCAGCCCCAGCATTTT

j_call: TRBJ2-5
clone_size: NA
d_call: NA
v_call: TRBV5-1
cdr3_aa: CASSFGTPQETQYF
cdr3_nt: TGCGCCAGCAGCTTCGGGACACCCCAAGAGACCCAGTACTTC

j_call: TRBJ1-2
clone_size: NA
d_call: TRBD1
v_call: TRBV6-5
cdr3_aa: CASRLQGFGYTF
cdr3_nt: TGTGCCAGCAGGCTACAGGGGTTTGGCTACACCTTC

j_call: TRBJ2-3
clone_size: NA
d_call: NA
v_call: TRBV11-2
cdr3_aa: CASSSPTSPDTQYF
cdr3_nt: TGTGCCAGCAGCTCCCCAACTAGCCCAGATACGCAGTATTTT

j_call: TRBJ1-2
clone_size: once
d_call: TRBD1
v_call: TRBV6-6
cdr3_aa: CASSYTTGTGTF
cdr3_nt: TGTGCCAGCAGTTACACAACCGGGACAGGGACCTTC

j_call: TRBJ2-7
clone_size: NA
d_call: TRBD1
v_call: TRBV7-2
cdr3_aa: CASSTGTGQYEQYF
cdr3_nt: TGTGCCAGCAGTACCGGGACAGGGCAATACGAGCAGTACTTC

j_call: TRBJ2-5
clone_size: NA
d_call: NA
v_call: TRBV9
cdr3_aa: CASSVDRETQYF
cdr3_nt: TGTGCCAGCAGCGTAGACCGGGAGACCCAGTACTTC

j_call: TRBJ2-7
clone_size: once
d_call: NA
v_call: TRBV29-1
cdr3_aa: CSSRDTYEQYF
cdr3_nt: TGCAGCTCCCGCGACACCTACGAGCAGTACTTC

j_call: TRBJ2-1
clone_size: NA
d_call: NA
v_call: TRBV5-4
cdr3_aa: CASSLSLNEQFF
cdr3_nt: TGTGCCAGCAGCTTGTCGTTAAATGAGCAGTTCTTC

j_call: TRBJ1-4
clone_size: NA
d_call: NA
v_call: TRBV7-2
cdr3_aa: CASSKGQGSEKLFF
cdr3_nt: TGTGCCAGCAGTAAAGGGCAGGGCTCTGAAAAACTGTTTTTT

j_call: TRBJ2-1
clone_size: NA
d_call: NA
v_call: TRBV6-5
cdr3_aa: CASRIDRPSYNEQFF
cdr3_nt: TGTGCCAGCAGAATTGACAGACCATCCTACAATGAGCAGTTCTTC

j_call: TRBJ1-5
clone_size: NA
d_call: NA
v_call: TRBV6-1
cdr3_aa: CASREWDQPQHF
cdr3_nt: TGTGCCAGCAGGGAGTGGGATCAGCCCCAGCATTTT

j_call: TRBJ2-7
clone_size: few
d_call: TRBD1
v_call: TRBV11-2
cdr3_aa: CASSPRDRATYEQYF
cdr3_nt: TGTGCCAGCAGCCCCCGGGACAGGGCGACCTACGAGCAGTACTTC

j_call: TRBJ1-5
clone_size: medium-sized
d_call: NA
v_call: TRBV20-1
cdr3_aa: CSARFDQAQHF
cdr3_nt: TGCAGTGCTAGGTTCGACCAGGCCCAGCATTTT

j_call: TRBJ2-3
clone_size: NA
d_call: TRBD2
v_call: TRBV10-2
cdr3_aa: CASSQAGGPLDTQYF
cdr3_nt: TGCGCCAGCAGTCAAGCGGGGGGGCCGTTAGATACGCAGTATTTT

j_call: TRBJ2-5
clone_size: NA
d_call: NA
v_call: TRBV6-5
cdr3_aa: CASSYSIGGKKETQYF
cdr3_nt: TGTGCCAGCAGTTACTCGATCGGCGGAAAAAAAGAGACCCAGTACTTC

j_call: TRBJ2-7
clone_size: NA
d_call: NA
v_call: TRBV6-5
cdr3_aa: CASSYSVTPYEQYF
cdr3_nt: TGTGCCAGCAGTTACTCGGTGACACCTTACGAGCAGTACTTC

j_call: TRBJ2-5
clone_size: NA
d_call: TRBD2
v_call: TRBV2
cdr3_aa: CASSTATSGNKETQYF
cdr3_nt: TGTGCCAGCAGTACAGCGACTAGCGGAAACAAAGAGACCCAGTACTTC

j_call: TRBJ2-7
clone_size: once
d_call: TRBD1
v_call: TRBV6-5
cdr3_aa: CASSISGTGIDEQYF
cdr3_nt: TGTGCCAGCAGTATCTCCGGGACAGGGATCGACGAGCAGTACTTC

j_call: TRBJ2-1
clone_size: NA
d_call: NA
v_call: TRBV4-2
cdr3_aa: CASSQGRSLQGIRFF
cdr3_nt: TGTGCCAGCAGCCAAGGAAGGTCCTTACAGGGCATTAGGTTCTTC

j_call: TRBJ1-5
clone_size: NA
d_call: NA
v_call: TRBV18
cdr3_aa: CASSPTGGSQPQHF
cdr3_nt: TGTGCCAGCTCACCAACCGGGGGGAGCCAGCCCCAGCATTTT

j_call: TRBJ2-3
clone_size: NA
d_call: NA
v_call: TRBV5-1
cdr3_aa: CASSLNSQYTDTQYF
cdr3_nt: TGCGCCAGCAGCTTGAACAGCCAATACACAGATACGCAGTATTTT

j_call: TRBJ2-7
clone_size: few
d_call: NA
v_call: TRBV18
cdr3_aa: CASSEAGRHEQYF
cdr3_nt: TGTGCCAGCTCCGAGGCGGGGCGGCACGAGCAGTACTTC

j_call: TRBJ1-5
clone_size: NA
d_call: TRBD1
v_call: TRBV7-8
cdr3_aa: CASSLADRGRQPQHF
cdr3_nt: TGTGCCAGCAGCTTAGCCGACAGGGGAAGGCAGCCCCAGCATTTT

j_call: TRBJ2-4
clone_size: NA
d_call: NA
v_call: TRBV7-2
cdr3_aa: CASSPQGAKNIQYF
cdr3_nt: TGTGCCAGCAGCCCACAGGGCGCCAAAAACATTCAGTACTTC

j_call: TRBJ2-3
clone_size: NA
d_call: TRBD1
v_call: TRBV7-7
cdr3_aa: CASSPGGRASTDTQYF
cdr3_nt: TGTGCTAGCAGCCCAGGGGGTCGGGCTAGCACAGATACGCAGTATTTT

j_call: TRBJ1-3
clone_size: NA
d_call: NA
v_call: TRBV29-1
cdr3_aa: CSVVSGGRGNTIYF
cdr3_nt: TGCAGCGTCGTAAGCGGGGGTAGAGGAAACACCATATATTTT

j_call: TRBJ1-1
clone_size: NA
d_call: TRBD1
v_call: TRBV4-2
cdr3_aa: CASSHGQGTEAFF
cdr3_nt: TGTGCCAGCAGCCATGGACAGGGGACTGAAGCTTTCTTT

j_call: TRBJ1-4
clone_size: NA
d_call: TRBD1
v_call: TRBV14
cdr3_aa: CASSPYGWGQFNEKLFF
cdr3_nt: TGTGCCAGCAGCCCGTACGGGTGGGGACAGTTCAATGAAAAACTGTTTTTT

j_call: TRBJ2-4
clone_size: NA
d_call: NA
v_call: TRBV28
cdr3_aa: CASSLRPGGGENIQYF
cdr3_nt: TGTGCCAGCAGTTTAAGGCCAGGGGGAGGTGAAAACATTCAGTACTTC

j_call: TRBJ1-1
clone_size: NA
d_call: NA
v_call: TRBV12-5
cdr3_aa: CASGPDSLNTEAFF
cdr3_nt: TGTGCTAGTGGACCCGACAGCCTAAACACTGAAGCTTTCTTT

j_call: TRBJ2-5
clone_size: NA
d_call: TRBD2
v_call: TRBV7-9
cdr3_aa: CASSADGTSGALLQETQYF
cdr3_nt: TGTGCCAGCAGCGCAGACGGGACTAGCGGCGCGCTCCTCCAAGAGACCCAGTACTTC

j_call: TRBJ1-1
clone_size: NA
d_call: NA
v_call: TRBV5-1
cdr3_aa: CASSLTQMNTEAFF
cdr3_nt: TGCGCCAGCAGCCTGACACAAATGAACACTGAAGCTTTCTTT

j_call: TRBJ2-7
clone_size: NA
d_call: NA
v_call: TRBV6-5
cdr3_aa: CASSYREFYEQYF
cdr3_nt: TGTGCCAGCAGTTATAGGGAGTTCTACGAGCAGTACTTC

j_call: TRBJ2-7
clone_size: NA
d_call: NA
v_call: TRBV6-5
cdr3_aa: CASSYGQGGNEQYF
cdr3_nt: TGTGCCAGCAGTTATGGGCAGGGGGGCAACGAGCAGTACTTC

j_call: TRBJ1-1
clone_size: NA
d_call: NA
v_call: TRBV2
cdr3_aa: CASSLQGEAFF
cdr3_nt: TGTGCCAGCAGTTTACAGGGTGAAGCTTTCTTT

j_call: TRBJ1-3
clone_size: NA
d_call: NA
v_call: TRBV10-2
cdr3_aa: CASSESARTGNTIYF
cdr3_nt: TGCGCCAGCAGTGAGTCGGCAAGAACTGGAAACACCATATATTTT

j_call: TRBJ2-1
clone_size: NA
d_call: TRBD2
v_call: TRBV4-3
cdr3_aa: CASSPVSGGAEYNEQFF
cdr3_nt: TGCGCCAGCAGCCCTGTTAGCGGGGGGGCCGAATACAATGAGCAGTTCTTC

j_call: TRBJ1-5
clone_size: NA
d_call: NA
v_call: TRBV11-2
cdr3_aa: CASSLEGVRQPQHF
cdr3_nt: TGTGCCAGCAGCTTAGAAGGGGTAAGGCAGCCCCAGCATTTT

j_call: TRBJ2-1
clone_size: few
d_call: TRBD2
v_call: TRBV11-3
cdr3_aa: CASSRISGREDEQFF
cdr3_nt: TGTGCCAGCAGCCGCATTAGCGGGAGGGAGGACGAGCAGTTCTTC

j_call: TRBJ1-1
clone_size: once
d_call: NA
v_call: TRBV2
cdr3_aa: CASRGFGTEAFF
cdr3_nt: TGTGCCAGCAGGGGGTTTGGGACAGAAGCTTTCTTT